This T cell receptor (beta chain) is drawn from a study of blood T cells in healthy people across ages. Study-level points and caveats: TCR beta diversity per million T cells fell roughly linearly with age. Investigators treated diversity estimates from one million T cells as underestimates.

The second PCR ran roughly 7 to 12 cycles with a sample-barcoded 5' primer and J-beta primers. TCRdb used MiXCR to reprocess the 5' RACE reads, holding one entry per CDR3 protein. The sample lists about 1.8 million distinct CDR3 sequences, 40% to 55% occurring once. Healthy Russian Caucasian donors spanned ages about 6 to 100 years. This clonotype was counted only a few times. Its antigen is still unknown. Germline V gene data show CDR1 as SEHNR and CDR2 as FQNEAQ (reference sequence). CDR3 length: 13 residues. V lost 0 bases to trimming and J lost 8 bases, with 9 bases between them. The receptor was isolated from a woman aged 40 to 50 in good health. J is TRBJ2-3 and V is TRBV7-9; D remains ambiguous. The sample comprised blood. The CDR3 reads CASSLAPLGTQYF. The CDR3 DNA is TGTGCCAGCAGCTTAGCCCCCCTGGGTACGCAGTATTTT.